One sample yielded the 23 T cell receptor beta chains listed below, sequenced in a study of Graves' ophthalmopathy and Graves' hyperthyroidism. RNA transcripts yielded amplified TCR beta CDR3 regions. The authors performed first-round RT-PCR with HTBI primers and then a second-round multiplex PCR. MiXCR, applied by TCRdb to the multiplex PCR reads, yields one record per CDR3 protein. The data show 220,000 or so distinct CDR3 sequences, roughly 21% seen once. Sequencing was performed on peripheral blood. These receptor sequences come from a woman aged 50 to 60 with Graves' ophthalmopathy.

The chain employs TRBV27 and TRBJ1-5; weak D call: TRBD1 (5 bases). Germline V gene lookup returns CDR1 MNHEY and CDR2 SMNVEV (reference sequence). V dropped 5 bases and J dropped 11 bases, with 31 bases sitting between them. The CDR3 extends over 18 amino acids. The CDR3 nucleotides read TGTGCCAGCAGTGACCCTCTGGGCCAAGGTGGTTTCCCGGGGGCCCAGCATTTT. It translates to CASSDPLGQGGFPGAQHF.

This clonotype has ten or more counts. This chain links TRBV19 with TRBJ2-7; 10 bases line up with TRBD1. The CDR3 spans 14 residues. The V gene end was trimmed by 5 bases and the J gene end by 6 bases; junction bases not matched to a gene: 7. Looked up from germline, CDR1 is LNHDA and CDR2 is SQIVND (reference sequence). The CDR3 sequence is CASSVRDRGSEQYF. CDR3 sequence (DNA): TGTGCCAGTAGTGTCCGGGACAGGGGATCCGAGCAGTACTTC. Drawing the rest from reference TRBV19 and TRBJ2-7, the complete variable domain is DGGITQSPKYLFRKEGQNVTLSCEQNLNHDAMYWYRQDPGQGLRLIYYSQIVNDFQKGDIAEGYSVSREKKESFPLTVTSAQKNPTAFYLCASSVRDRGSEQYFGPGTRLTVT.

This clonotype has ten or more counts. The rearrangement joins TRBV6-1 to TRBJ1-1; 7 positions match TRBD1. The CDR3 has 13 residues. J was trimmed by 11 bases and V by 0 bases; bases with no gene match: 6. Germline V gives CDR1 MNHNS, CDR2 SASEGT. This CDR3 reads CASSEARDSRAFF. The CDR3 nucleotides are TGTGCCAGCAGTGAAGCTCGGGACAGCCGGGCTTTCTTT.

This clonotype showed up just once. The V call is TRBV6-2 or TRBV6-3, the J call TRBJ1-1; weak D call: TRBD1 (6 bases). This CDR3 comprises 14 residues. CDR1 MNHEY and CDR2 SVGEGT come from the germline V gene. Trimming cost V 7 bases and J 4 bases, with 16 bases left between them. The CDR3 here is CASTGTPKVTEAFF. For the CDR3, the DNA is TGTGCCAGCACCGGGACACCCAAAGTCACTGAAGCTTTCTTT.

Many counts were recorded for this clonotype. This chain connects TRBV20-1 to TRBJ2-7, with no clear D. The CDR3 runs 14 residues. V shed 0 bases and J shed 3 bases, with 12 bases lying between them. Germline loops: CDR1 DFQATT, CDR2 SNEGSKA (reference sequence). The CDR3 bases are TGCAGTGCTAGAGATCCGAAAGCGAGCTACGAGCAGTACTTC. It encodes CSARDPKASYEQYF.

The sample holds many counts of this clonotype. The genes are TRBV7-9 and TRBJ1-1, with unresolved D. Trimming removed 5 bases at V and 7 bases at J, with 11 bases between. Per the germline V gene, CDR1 is SEHNR and CDR2 is FQNEAQ (reference sequence). CDR3 length: 12 residues. The CDR3 bases are TGTGCCAGCAGCAGATTGTGGGGTGAAGCTTTCTTT. Its protein is CASSRLWGEAFF. Based on the CDR3 plus reference TRBV7-9 and TRBJ1-1, the full variable domain is DTGVSQNPRHKITKRGQNVTFRCDPISEHNRLYWYRQTLGQGPEFLTYFQNEAQLEKSRLLSDRFSAERPKGSFSTLEIQRTEQGDSAMYLCASSRLWGEAFFGQGTRLTVV.

In this sample, this clonotype turned up many times. The CDR3, as DNA: TGTGCCAGCGCGGGGGGCGCTGAAGCTTTCTTT. Translation: CASAGGAEAFF. This chain uses TRBV6-1 with TRBJ1-1; possible D gene TRBD1, 6 bases. There are 11 residues in the CDR3. Looked up from germline, CDR1 is MNHNS and CDR2 is SASEGT. Deletions cut 8 bases from V and 6 bases from J, with 10 bases between.

This clonotype appeared many times. V is TRBV7-2 and J is TRBJ1-1; D ambiguous. The germline V gene has CDR1 SGHTA and CDR2 FQGNSA. Trimming removed 5 bases from V and 4 bases from J, with 17 bases in between. The CDR3 runs 15 residues. CDR3 in amino acids: CASSPDPLGSTEAFF. The CDR3 DNA reads TGTGCCAGCAGCCCTGACCCCTTAGGGAGCACTGAAGCTTTCTTT.

This clonotype was recorded only once. The chain combines TRBV7-2 with TRBJ1-1; D call uncertain. The CDR3 is 14 residues long. Trimming shortened V by 4 bases and J by 2 bases, and 11 bases separated the two germline ends. Germline assignment: CDR1 SGHTA and CDR2 FQGNSA. CDR3 DNA sequence: TGTGCCAGCAGCTCCTTACAGCGAAACACTGAAGCTTTCTTT. Protein product: CASSSLQRNTEAFF.

The chain links TRBV7-6 to TRBJ2-7, with 8 bases fitting TRBD2. The CDR3 contains 16 residues. Germline CDR1 reads SGHVS; CDR2 reads FNYEAQ. V was clipped by 1 base and J by 5 bases; unmatched bases: 10. DNA of the CDR3: TGTGCCAGCAGCTTAGAAGTAGCGGGACTCATGAACGAGCAGTACTTC. Its protein is CASSLEVAGLMNEQYF. The full variable domain, rest sourced from reference TRBV7-6 and TRBJ2-7, is GAGVSQSPRYKVTKRGQDVALRCDPISGHVSLYWYRQALGQGPEFLTYFNYEAQQDKSGLPNDRFSAERPEGSISTLTIQRTEQRDSAMYRCASSLEVAGLMNEQYFGPGTRLTVT.

This clonotype was counted many times. V gene TRBV11-2 combines with J gene TRBJ2-5, with 7 bases matching TRBD2. Germline CDR1 reads SGHAT; CDR2 reads FQNNGV. Germline trimming cut 5 bases from V and 4 bases from J; bases unmatched to any gene: 7. CDR3 length: 14 residues. This CDR3 reads CASSLGLVLETQYF. For the CDR3, the DNA is TGTGCCAGCAGCCTAGGACTAGTATTAGAGACCCAGTACTTC.

This clonotype was seen repeatedly, ten times or more. V usage is TRBV28 and J usage is TRBJ2-5; D not certain. The CDR3 spans 20 residues. The ends were cut back, 7 bases at V and 5 bases at J, with 35 bases in the middle. In germline, CDR1 is MDHEN, CDR2 SYDVKM. Written as DNA, the CDR3 is TGTGCCAGCAAACATCCTCCAACCGTGGGCCGTCGCGGCACTGGGGAGACCCAGTACTTC. It yields the protein CASKHPPTVGRRGTGETQYF.

The rearrangement links TRBV27 to TRBJ2-7, with TRBD2 matching 7 bases. Germline loops: CDR1 MNHEY, CDR2 SMNVEV (reference sequence). Germline trimming cut 5 bases from V and 3 bases from J; bases unmatched to any gene: 7. This CDR3 has 14 amino acids. CDR3 sequence (DNA): TGTGCCAGCAGTCCGCTAGCGGACGACTACGAGCAGTACTTC. It encodes CASSPLADDYEQYF.

The sample holds many counts of this clonotype. The rearrangement links TRBV29-1 to TRBJ1-1; D may be TRBD1 (6 bases). The V gene lost 7 bases and the J gene lost 4 bases, with 16 bases spanning the gap. Germline V gives CDR1 SQVTM, CDR2 ANQGSEA. CDR3 length equals 13 residues. The CDR3 here is CSAKDSLRTEAFF. CDR3 DNA sequence: TGCAGCGCCAAGGACAGTTTACGCACTGAAGCTTTCTTT.

This clonotype was seen ten or more times. The chain employs TRBV20-1 and TRBJ2-7, with D possibly called TRBD1 or TRBD2 (7 bases each). Germline V gene sequence: CDR1 DFQATT, CDR2 SNEGSKA (reference sequence). V lost 3 bases to trimming and J lost 6 bases, with 15 bases between them. The length of the CDR3 is 13 residues. CDR3 residues: CSASSLRGGEQYF. CDR3 DNA sequence: TGCAGTGCTAGTTCCCTCAGGGGGGGCGAGCAGTACTTC.

This clonotype was detected ten times or more. The chain carries TRBV30 and TRBJ1-6, with TRBD1 as a possible D gene (6 bases). V was shortened by 8 bases and J by 5 bases, with 13 bases between the two germline ends. CDR3 size: 13 residues. Germline V gives CDR1 GTSNPN, CDR2 SVGIG (reference sequence). The CDR3 spells CARTDRNNSPLHF. For the CDR3, the DNA is TGTGCCCGGACGGACAGAAATAATTCACCCCTCCACTTT. Combining the CDR3 with reference TRBV30 and TRBJ1-6 gives the whole variable domain SQTIHQWPATLVQPVGSPLSLECTVEGTSNPNLYWYRQAAGRGLQLLFYSVGIGQISSEVPQNLSASRPQDRQFILSSKKLLLSDSGFYLCARTDRNNSPLHFGNGTRLTVT.

V usage is TRBV24-1 and J usage is TRBJ2-5; tentatively, D is TRBD1 or TRBD2 (5 bases each). CDR1 is KGHDR and CDR2 is SFDVKD in the germline V gene. The CDR3 runs to 15 residues. V was clipped by 5 bases and J by 1 base, with 13 bases between them. The CDR3 coding sequence is TGTGCCACCAGTGGAGGGGTGAGCATCCAAGAGACCCAGTACTTC. This sequence encodes CATSGGVSIQETQYF.

This rearrangement joins TRBV28 to TRBJ1-3; no clear D gene. In germline, CDR1 is MDHEN, CDR2 SYDVKM. The CDR3 has 16 amino acids. The V gene lost 4 bases and the J gene lost 3 bases, with 16 bases spanning the gap. The chain's CDR3 is CASSSYPRSYGNTIYF. CDR3 coding DNA: TGTGCCAGCAGTTCGTACCCCCGGTCTTATGGAAACACCATATATTTT.

This clonotype was counted many times. The rearrangement links TRBV27 to TRBJ2-7; 14 bases agree with TRBD2. The CDR3 loop spans 17 amino acids. V shed 8 bases, J shed 0 bases, and the junction held 9 bases outside the gene matches. Germline CDR1 is MNHEY and CDR2 is SMNVEV (reference sequence). CDR3 protein: CASVPLGLAGGSYEQYF. The CDR3 DNA reads as TGTGCCAGCGTTCCCCTCGGACTAGCGGGAGGCTCCTACGAGCAGTACTTC.

A few counts support this clonotype. V and J are TRBV11-3 and TRBJ2-2; 13 bases agree with TRBD2. The germline V gene encodes CDR1 SGHNT and CDR2 YENEEA. The CDR3 covers 15 residues. Losses at the gene ends were 6 bases for V and 6 bases for J; bases not matched to a gene: 4. The CDR3 nucleotides read TGTGCCAGCAGTTGGACTAGCGGGAGTGCCGGGGAGCTGTTTTTT. This gives the protein CASSWTSGSAGELFF.

This clonotype occurred many times. This chain joins TRBV29-1 and TRBJ2-2; D call uncertain. The V gene's germline CDR1 is SQVTM and CDR2 ANQGSEA. The ends were cut back, 8 bases at V and 2 bases at J, with 15 bases in the middle. The CDR3 extends over 14 amino acids. DNA of the CDR3: TGCAGCACGAGGCTCCACCCCAACACCGGGGAGCTGTTTTTT. This encodes CSTRLHPNTGELFF.

This clonotype showed up many times. The chain uses TRBV12-3 or TRBV12-4 and TRBJ2-6, with unresolved D. Trimming cost V 2 bases and J 2 bases, with 16 bases left between them. The CDR3 contains 18 residues. The CDR3 bases are TGTGCCAGCAGTTTATGGGTCTTTTTAACGCCTGGGGCCAACGTCCTGACTTTC. Translating gives CASSLWVFLTPGANVLTF.

This clonotype was recorded many times. This CDR3 reads CASSHGPTASYEQYF. The CDR3 region has the DNA TGTGCCAGCAGCCACGGGCCAACTGCCTCCTACGAGCAGTACTTC. V usage is TRBV11-1 and J usage is TRBJ2-7, with unresolved D. The germline gives CDR1 SGHAT, CDR2 FQDESV (reference sequence). V was cut by 5 bases and J by 0 bases, with 14 bases left in between. This CDR3 comprises 15 residues.